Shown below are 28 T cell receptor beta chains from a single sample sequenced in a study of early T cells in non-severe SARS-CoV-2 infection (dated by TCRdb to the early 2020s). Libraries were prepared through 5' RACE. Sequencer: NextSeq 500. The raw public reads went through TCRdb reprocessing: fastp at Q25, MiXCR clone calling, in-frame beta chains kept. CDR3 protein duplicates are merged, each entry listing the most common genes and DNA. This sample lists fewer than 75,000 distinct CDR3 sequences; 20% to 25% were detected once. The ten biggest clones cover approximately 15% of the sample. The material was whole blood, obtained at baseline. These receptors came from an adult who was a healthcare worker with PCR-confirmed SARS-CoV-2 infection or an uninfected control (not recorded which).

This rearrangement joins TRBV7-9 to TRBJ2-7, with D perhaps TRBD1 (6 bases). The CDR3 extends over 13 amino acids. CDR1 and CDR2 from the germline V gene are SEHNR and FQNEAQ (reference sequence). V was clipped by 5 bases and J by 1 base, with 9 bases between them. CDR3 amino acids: CASSPGHSYEQYF. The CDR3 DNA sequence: TGTGCCAGCAGCCCGGGACATTCCTACGAGCAGTACTTC.

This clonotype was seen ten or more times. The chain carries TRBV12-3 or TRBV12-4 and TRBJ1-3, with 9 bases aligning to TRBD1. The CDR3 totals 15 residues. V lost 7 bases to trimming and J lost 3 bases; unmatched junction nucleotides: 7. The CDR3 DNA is TGTGCCAGCATTCCCGGGACAGGGTATGGAAACACCATATATTTT. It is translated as CASIPGTGYGNTIYF.

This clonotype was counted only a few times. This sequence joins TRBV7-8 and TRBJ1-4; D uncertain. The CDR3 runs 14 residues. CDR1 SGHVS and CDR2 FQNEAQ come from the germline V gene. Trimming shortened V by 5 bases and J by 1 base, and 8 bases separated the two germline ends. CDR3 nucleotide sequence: TGTGCCAGCAGCCCGCGGAGAACTAATGAAAAACTGTTTTTT. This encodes CASSPRRTNEKLFF.

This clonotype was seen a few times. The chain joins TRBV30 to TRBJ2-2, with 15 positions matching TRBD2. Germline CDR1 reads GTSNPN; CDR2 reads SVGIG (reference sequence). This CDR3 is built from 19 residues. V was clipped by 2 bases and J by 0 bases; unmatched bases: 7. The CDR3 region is CAWSCPGLAGGTNTGELFF. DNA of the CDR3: TGTGCCTGGAGTTGCCCGGGACTAGCGGGGGGAACGAACACCGGGGAGCTGTTTTTT. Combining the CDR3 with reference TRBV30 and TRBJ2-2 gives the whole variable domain SQTIHQWPATLVQPVGSPLSLECTVEGTSNPNLYWYRQAAGRGLQLLFYSVGIGQISSEVPQNLSASRPQDRQFILSSKKLLLSDSGFYLCAWSCPGLAGGTNTGELFFGEGSRLTVL.

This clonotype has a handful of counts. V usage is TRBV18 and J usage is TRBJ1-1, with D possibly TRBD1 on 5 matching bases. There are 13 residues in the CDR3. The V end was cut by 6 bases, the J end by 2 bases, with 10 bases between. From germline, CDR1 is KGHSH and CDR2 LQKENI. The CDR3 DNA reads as TGTGCCAGCTCCCGAGGGGAAAACACTGAAGCTTTCTTT. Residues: CASSRGENTEAFF.

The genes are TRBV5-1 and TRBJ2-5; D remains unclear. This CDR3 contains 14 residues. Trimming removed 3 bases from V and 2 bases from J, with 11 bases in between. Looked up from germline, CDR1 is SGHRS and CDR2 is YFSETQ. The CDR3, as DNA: TGCGCCAGCAGCTCACGACGGGCACAAGAGACCCAGTACTTC. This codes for CASSSRRAQETQYF. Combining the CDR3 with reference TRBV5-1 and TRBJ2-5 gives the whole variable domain KAGVTQTPRYLIKTRGQQVTLSCSPISGHRSVSWYQQTPGQGLQFLFEYFSETQRNKGNFPGRFSGRQFSNSRSEMNVSTLELGDSALYLCASSSRRAQETQYFGPGTRLLVL.

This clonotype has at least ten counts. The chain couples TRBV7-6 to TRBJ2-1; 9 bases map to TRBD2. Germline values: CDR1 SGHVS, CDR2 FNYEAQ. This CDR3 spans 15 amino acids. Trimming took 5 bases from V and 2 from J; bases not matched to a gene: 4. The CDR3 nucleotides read TGTGCCAGCAGCGCCACTAGCGGGCCCTACAATGAGCAGTTCTTC. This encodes CASSATSGPYNEQFF. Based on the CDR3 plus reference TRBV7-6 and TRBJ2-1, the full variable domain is GAGVSQSPRYKVTKRGQDVALRCDPISGHVSLYWYRQALGQGPEFLTYFNYEAQQDKSGLPNDRFSAERPEGSISTLTIQRTEQRDSAMYRCASSATSGPYNEQFFGPGTRLTVL.

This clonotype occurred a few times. The CDR3 spells CASRTDSINYGYTF. The CDR3 coding sequence is TGTGCCAGCAGGACGGACAGCATTAACTATGGCTACACCTTC. The chain combines TRBV2 with TRBJ1-2; perhaps TRBD1 as D (6 bases). Germline V lookup: CDR1 SNHLY, CDR2 FYNNEI. The CDR3 loop spans 14 amino acids. Trimming left V 6 bases short and J 1 base short, with 12 bases between.

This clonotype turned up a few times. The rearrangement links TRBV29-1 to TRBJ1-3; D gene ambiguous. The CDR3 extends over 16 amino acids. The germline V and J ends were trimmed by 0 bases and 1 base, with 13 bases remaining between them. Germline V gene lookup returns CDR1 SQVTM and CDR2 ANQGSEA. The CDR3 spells CSVEDPGGGSGNTIYF. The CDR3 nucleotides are TGCAGCGTTGAAGATCCGGGCGGAGGATCTGGAAACACCATATATTTT.

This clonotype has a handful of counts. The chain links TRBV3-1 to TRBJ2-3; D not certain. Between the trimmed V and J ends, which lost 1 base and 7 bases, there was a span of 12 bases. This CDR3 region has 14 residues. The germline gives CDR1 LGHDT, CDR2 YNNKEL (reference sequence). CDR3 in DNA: TGTGCCAGCAGCCAAGGAAGTGGAGCAAATACGCAGTATTTT. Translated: CASSQGSGANTQYF.

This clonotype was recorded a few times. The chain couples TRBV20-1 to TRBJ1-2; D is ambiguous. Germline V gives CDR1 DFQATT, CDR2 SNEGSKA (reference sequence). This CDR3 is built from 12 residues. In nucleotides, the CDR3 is TGCAGCTGGATGAAGGGCCTAGGCGGCTACACCTTC. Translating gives CSWMKGLGGYTF.

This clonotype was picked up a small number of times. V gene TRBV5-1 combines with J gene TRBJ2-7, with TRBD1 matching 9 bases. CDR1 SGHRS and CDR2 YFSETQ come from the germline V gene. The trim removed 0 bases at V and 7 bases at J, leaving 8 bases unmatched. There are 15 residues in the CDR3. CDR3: CASSLEGQGMGEQYF. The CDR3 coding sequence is TGCGCCAGCAGCTTGGAGGGACAGGGTATGGGGGAGCAGTACTTC.

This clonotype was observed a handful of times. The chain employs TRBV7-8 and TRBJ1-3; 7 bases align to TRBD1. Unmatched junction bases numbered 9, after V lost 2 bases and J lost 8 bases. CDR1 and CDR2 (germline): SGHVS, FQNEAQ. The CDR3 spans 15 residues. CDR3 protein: CASSLLGQRADTIYF. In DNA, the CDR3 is TGTGCCAGCAGCTTATTGGGACAGAGAGCGGACACCATATATTTT.

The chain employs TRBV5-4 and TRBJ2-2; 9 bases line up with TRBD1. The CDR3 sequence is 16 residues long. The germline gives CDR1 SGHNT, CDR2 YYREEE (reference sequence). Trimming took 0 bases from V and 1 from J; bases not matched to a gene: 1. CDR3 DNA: TGTGCCAGCAGCTTGGGGGGACAGGGGAACACCGGGGAGCTGTTTTTT. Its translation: CASSLGGQGNTGELFF.

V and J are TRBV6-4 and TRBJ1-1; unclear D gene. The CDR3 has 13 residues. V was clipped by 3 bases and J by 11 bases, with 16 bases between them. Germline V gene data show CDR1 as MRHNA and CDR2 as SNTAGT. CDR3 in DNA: TGTGCCAGCAGTGAGTTTGAGCAGTCGCGGGCTTTCTTT. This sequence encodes CASSEFEQSRAFF.

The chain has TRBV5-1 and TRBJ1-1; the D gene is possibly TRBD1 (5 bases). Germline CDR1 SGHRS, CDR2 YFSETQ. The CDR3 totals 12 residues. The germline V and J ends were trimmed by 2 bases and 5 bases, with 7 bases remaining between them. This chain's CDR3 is CASSFRGTEAFF. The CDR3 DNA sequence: TGCGCCAGCAGCTTTCGGGGGACTGAAGCTTTCTTT.

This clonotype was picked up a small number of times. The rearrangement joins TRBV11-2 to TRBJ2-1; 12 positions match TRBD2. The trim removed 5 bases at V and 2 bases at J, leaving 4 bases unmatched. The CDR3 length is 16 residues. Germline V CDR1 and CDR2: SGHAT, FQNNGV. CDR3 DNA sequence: TGTGCCAGCAGCCCCCTAGCGGGGGGGCCCTACAATGAGCAGTTCTTC. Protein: CASSPLAGGPYNEQFF.

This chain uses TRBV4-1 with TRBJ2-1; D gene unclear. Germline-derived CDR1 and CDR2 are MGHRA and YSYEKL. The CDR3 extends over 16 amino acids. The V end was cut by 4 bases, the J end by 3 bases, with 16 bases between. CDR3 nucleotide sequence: TGCGCCAGCAGCCTGATACTCAACTTCAACTACAATGAGCAGTTCTTC. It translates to CASSLILNFNYNEQFF.

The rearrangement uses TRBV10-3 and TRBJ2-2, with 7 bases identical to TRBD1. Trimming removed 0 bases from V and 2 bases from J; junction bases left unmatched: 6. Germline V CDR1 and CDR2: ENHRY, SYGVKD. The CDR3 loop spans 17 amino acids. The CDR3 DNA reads TGTGCCATCAGTGAGTCCGCCGACAGGGCTAACACCGGGGAGCTGTTTTTT. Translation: CAISESADRANTGELFF.

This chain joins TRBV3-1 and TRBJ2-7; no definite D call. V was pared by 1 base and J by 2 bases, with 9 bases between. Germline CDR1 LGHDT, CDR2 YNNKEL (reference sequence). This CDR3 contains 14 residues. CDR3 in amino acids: CASSQGSETYEQYF. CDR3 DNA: TGTGCCAGCAGCCAAGGGTCGGAGACCTACGAGCAGTACTTC.

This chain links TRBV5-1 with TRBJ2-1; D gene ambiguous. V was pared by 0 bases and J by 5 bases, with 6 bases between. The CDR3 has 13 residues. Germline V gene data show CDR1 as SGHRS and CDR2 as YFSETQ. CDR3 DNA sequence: TGCGCCAGCAGCTTGGTGATCAACAATGAGCAGTTCTTC. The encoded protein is CASSLVINNEQFF.

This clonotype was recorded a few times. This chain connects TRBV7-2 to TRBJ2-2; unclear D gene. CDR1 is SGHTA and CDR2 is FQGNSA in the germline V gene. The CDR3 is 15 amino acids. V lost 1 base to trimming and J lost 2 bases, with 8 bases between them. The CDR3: CASSLEGINTGELFF. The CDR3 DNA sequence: TGTGCCAGCAGCTTAGAAGGGATTAACACCGGGGAGCTGTTTTTT.

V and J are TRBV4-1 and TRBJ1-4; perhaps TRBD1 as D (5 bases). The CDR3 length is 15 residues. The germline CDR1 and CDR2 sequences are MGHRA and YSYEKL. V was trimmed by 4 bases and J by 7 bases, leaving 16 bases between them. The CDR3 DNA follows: TGCGCCAGCAGCCGTGAGGGACGGCGCGTTGAAAAACTGTTTTTT. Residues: CASSREGRRVEKLFF.

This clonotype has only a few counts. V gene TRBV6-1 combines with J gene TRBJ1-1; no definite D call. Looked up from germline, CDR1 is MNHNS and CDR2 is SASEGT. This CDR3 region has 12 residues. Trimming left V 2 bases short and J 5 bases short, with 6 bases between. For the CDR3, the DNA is TGTGCCAGCAGTGAAACGAGAACTGAAGCTTTCTTT. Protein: CASSETRTEAFF.

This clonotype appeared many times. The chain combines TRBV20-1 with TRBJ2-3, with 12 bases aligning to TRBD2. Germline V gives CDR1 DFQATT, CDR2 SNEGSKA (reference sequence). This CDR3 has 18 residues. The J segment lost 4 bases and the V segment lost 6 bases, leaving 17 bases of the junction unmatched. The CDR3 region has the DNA TGCAGTGCGGGGAGGACTAGCGGGGATTTCCTCAACGCAGATACGCAGTATTTT. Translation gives CSAGRTSGDFLNADTQYF.

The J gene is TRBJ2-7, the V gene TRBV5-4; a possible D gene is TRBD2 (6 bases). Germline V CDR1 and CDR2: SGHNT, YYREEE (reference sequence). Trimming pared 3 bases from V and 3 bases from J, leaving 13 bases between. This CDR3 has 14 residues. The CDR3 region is CASSSPVEGYEQYF. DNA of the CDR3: TGTGCCAGCAGCTCCCCTGTGGAGGGCTACGAGCAGTACTTC.

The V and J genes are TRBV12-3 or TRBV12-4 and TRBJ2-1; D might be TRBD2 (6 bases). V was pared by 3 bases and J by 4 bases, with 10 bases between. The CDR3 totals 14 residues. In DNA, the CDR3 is TGTGCCAGCAGTTTGGATAGCGGTTACAATGAGCAGTTCTTC. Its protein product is CASSLDSGYNEQFF.

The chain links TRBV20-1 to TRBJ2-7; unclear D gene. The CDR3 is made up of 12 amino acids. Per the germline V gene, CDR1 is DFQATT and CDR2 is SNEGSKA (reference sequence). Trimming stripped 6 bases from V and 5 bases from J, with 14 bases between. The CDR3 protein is CSAAMTADEQYF. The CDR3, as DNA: TGCAGTGCAGCGATGACTGCAGACGAGCAGTACTTC.